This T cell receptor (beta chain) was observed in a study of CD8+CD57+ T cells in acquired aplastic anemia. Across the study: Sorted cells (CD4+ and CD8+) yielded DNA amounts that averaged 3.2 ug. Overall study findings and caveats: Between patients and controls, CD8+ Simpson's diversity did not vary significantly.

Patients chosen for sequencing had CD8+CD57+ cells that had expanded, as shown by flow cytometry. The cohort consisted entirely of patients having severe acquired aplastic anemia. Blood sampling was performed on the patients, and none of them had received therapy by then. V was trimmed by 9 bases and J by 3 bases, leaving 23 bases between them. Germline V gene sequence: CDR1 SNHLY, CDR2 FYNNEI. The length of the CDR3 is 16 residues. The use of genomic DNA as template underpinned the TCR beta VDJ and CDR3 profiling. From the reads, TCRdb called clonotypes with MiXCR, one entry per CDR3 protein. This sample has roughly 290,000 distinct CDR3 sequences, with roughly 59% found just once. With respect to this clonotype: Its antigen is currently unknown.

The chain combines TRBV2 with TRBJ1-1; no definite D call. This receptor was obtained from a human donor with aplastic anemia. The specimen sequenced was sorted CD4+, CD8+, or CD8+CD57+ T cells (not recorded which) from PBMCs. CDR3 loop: CASQEQFGYGYTEAFF. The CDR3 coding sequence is TGTGCCAGTCAGGAACAGTTCGGCTATGGCTACACTGAAGCTTTCTTT. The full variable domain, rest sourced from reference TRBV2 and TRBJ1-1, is EPEVTQTPSHQVTQMGQEVILRCVPISNHLYFYWYRQILGQKVEFLVSFYNNEISEKSEIFDDQFSVERPDGSNFTLKIRSTKLEDSAMYFCASQEQFGYGYTEAFFGQGTRLTVV.